Listed below are T cell receptor beta chains from one sample, sequenced in a study of blood T cell repertoires in COVID-19. TCRdb's table, derived via immunoSEQ multiplex PCR, lists solely in-frame clones and lacks some. The data contain hundreds of thousands of clones, roughly 87% of them singletons. What was sequenced was PBMCs or T cells enriched from blood (not recorded which). The receptor set was obtained from a woman in her late teens or twenties who had recovered from COVID-19. CDR3s include the opening cysteine and the closing phenylalanine or tryptophan. A D gene is named only where the DNA matches it firmly. Expanded clones get a size class; other rows say once, few or many, or leave the size out.

>-|TRBJ1-3|-|TRBV6-1
CASSERGSGHPKDSGNTIYF
TGTGCCAGCAGTGAACGGGGGTCGGGGCACCCAAAGGACTCTGGAAACACCATATATTTT
>-|TRBJ1-5|TRBD1|TRBV19
CASSRASLQGADQPQHF
TGTGCCAGTAGCCGCGCGTCTCTACAGGGGGCGGATCAGCCCCAGCATTTT
>-|TRBJ1-5|-|TRBV30
CAWSVFGNRPDQPQHF
TGTGCCTGGAGTGTATTTGGGAACAGGCCAGATCAGCCCCAGCATTTT
>once|TRBJ1-6|-|TRBV13
CASSLGGANYNSPLHF
TGTGCCAGCAGCCTCGGGGGGGCGAACTATAATTCACCCCTCCACTTT
>few|TRBJ1-2|-|TRBV5-4
CASSFGTAANYGYTF
TGTGCCAGCAGCTTCGGAACAGCCGCTAACTATGGCTACACCTTC
>-|TRBJ2-1|TRBD2|TRBV27
CASSWGLAEYSYNEQFF
TGTGCCAGCAGTTGGGGACTAGCGGAATACTCCTACAATGAGCAGTTCTTC
>-|TRBJ1-5|-|TRBV28
CASSTPQGWDSNQPQHF
TGTGCCAGCAGTACTCCCCAGGGGTGGGATAGCAATCAGCCCCAGCATTTT
>-|TRBJ2-7|-|TRBV6-5
CASTQGQGSREQYF
TGTGCCAGCACCCAGGGGCAGGGTTCCCGCGAGCAGTACTTC
>-|TRBJ1-1|-|TRBV30
CAWSVQVTEAFF
TGTGCCTGGAGTGTACAGGTGACTGAAGCTTTCTTT
>-|TRBJ2-1|-|TRBV28
CASSGPTGPIERGPYNEQFF
TGTGCCAGCAGTGGACCGACAGGACCTATTGAGCGGGGCCCCTACAATGAGCAGTTCTTC
>once|TRBJ2-1|TRBD1|TRBV19
CASSTTTGIPGNEQFF
TGTGCCAGTAGTACAACGACAGGGATCCCTGGGAATGAGCAGTTCTTC
>-|TRBJ2-7|TRBD2|TRBV4-2
CASSQEAISGGLDTYEQYF
TGTGCCAGCAGCCAAGAAGCAATTAGCGGGGGGCTCGACACCTACGAGCAGTACTTC
>-|TRBJ1-5|-|TRBV5-8
CASSSPRLGPQHF
TGTGCCAGCAGCTCCCCGCGGTTAGGGCCCCAGCATTTT
>-|TRBJ1-2|TRBD1|TRBV28
CASNTDRAPGGGYTF
TGTGCCAGCAATACCGACAGGGCTCCTGGGGGTGGCTACACCTTC
>-|TRBJ2-1|TRBD1|TRBV28
CASSSGQVLSYNEQFF
TGTGCCAGCAGTTCCGGACAGGTACTATCCTACAATGAGCAGTTCTTC
>once|TRBJ1-3|-|TRBV28
CASSPWHGGQRNTIYF
TGTGCCAGCAGTCCATGGCACGGGGGTCAACGAAACACCATATATTTT
>-|TRBJ1-1|TRBD1|TRBV12-3/TRBV12-4
CASSYRGNTEAFF
TGTGCCAGCAGCTACAGGGGGAACACTGAAGCTTTCTTT
>few|TRBJ1-6|-|TRBV7-2
CASSFSGKDSPLHF
TGTGCCAGCAGCTTCTCGGGAAAGGATTCACCCCTCCACTTT
>-|TRBJ2-7|TRBD1|TRBV29-1
CSAGQDYEQYF
TGCAGCGCGGGACAGGACTACGAGCAGTACTTC
>-|TRBJ2-1|-|TRBV7-6
CASSGTPVSYNEQFF
TGTGCCAGCAGTGGGACACCAGTTTCCTACAATGAGCAGTTCTTC
>once|TRBJ1-2|TRBD1|TRBV5-1
CASSRGQGVNYGYTF
TGCGCCAGCAGCCGGGGACAGGGGGTCAACTATGGCTACACCTTC
>-|TRBJ2-7|TRBD1|TRBV6-1
CASRDRGIGHEQYF
TGTGCCAGCAGGGACAGGGGTATAGGCCACGAGCAGTACTTC
>-|TRBJ2-6|-|TRBV25-1
CASSEARFLSGANVLTF
TGTGCCAGCAGTGAAGCCCGGTTCCTCTCTGGGGCCAACGTCCTGACTTTC
>-|TRBJ2-7|TRBD1|TRBV4-1
CASSQDIQGAYEQYF
TGCGCCAGCAGCCAAGATATACAGGGGGCCTACGAGCAGTACTTC
>-|TRBJ2-6|-|TRBV21-1
CASSRPGTGEYSGANVLTF
TGTGCCAGCAGCAGACCCGGGACAGGGGAATACTCTGGGGCCAACGTCCTGACTTTC
>once|TRBJ2-1|TRBD2|TRBV7-3
CASSLLSSGSYNEQFF
TGTGCCAGCAGCTTATTGTCTAGCGGGAGCTACAATGAGCAGTTCTTC
>-|TRBJ1-4|-|TRBV19
CASSRLRGDEKLFF
TGTGCCAGTAGTCGGCTCAGGGGAGACGAAAAACTGTTTTTT
>-|TRBJ2-6|-|TRBV7-3
CASSSQLSGANVLTF
TGTGCCAGCAGCTCACAGCTCTCTGGGGCCAACGTCCTGACTTTC
>-|TRBJ1-1|-|TRBV5-1
CASSLSPGSGTEAFF
TGCGCCAGCAGCTTGAGTCCAGGGTCGGGCACTGAAGCTTTCTTT
>-|TRBJ1-5|TRBD1|TRBV7-2
CASSLVSTGLYDQPQHF
TGTGCCAGCAGCTTAGTCTCGACAGGGCTATATGATCAGCCCCAGCATTTT
>-|TRBJ1-2|-|TRBV6-5
CASSSDYWGDDGYTF
TGTGCCAGCAGCAGCGACTATTGGGGTGACGATGGCTACACCTTC
>-|TRBJ2-2|-|TRBV5-1
CASSFDPRGTGELFF
TGCGCCAGCAGCTTTGACCCACGAGGCACCGGGGAGCTGTTTTTT
>once|TRBJ1-1|-|TRBV27
CASSLRGYTEAFF
TGTGCCAGCAGTTTACGGGGTTACACTGAAGCTTTCTTT
>-|TRBJ1-1|-|TRBV10-3
CAISGGRGNTEAFF
TGTGCCATCAGTGGCGGGCGTGGGAACACTGAAGCTTTCTTT
>-|TRBJ1-5|TRBD1|TRBV6-6
CASSYDRAQHWPQHF
TGTGCCAGCAGTTACGACAGGGCCCAGCACTGGCCCCAGCATTTT
>-|TRBJ1-1|-|TRBV28
CASSLRDSWEAFF
TGTGCCAGCAGTTTGAGGGATTCTTGGGAAGCTTTCTTT
>-|TRBJ1-6|TRBD1|TRBV10-3
CAIRAGTGDNNSPLHF
TGTGCCATCAGGGCCGGGACAGGGGATAACAATTCACCCCTCCACTTT
>-|TRBJ1-6|-|TRBV28
CASSGTWSGPASSYNSPLHF
TGTGCCAGCAGCGGGACATGGTCTGGGCCAGCGAGCTCCTATAATTCACCCCTCCACTTT
>-|TRBJ1-3|TRBD1|TRBV4-1
CASSQVWQGVGNTIYF
TGCGCCAGCAGCCAAGTCTGGCAGGGGGTCGGAAACACCATATATTTT
>-|TRBJ2-5|-|TRBV11-2
CASSRRGVMETQYF
TGTGCCAGCAGCCGCAGGGGGGTCATGGAGACCCAGTACTTC
>-|TRBJ2-5|TRBD2|TRBV24-1
CATSDWGLGEETQYF
TGTGCCACCAGTGATTGGGGACTAGGGGAAGAGACCCAGTACTTC
>-|TRBJ1-6|-|TRBV6-5
CASSYSGQNSPLHF
TGTGCCAGCAGTTACTCCGGACAGAATTCACCCCTCCACTTT
>-|TRBJ1-1|-|TRBV18
CASSPLNTEAFF
TGTGCCAGCTCACCTTTAAACACTGAAGCTTTCTTT
>-|TRBJ2-7|TRBD2|TRBV6-2/TRBV6-3
CASSYPRLAGAYEQYF
TGTGCCAGCAGTTACCCACGACTAGCGGGGGCCTACGAGCAGTACTTC
>-|TRBJ2-7|-|TRBV7-9
CASGIGVSTYEQYF
TGTGCCAGCGGGATCGGGGTTTCCACCTACGAGCAGTACTTC
>-|TRBJ1-4|-|TRBV20-1
CSARTGEKLFF
TGCAGTGCTAGGACAGGAGAAAAACTGTTTTTT
>-|TRBJ2-1|-|TRBV5-1
CASSLAGWNEQFF
TGCGCCAGCAGCTTGGCAGGGTGGAATGAGCAGTTCTTC
>-|TRBJ2-7|TRBD1|TRBV5-1
CASSPYHRDSVEQYF
TGCGCCAGCAGCCCGTATCACCGGGACAGCGTCGAGCAGTACTTC
>-|TRBJ1-1|-|TRBV7-9
CASSPREGIAFF
TGTGCCAGCAGCCCCCGGGAGGGGATAGCTTTCTTT
>-|TRBJ1-4|TRBD1|TRBV7-9
CASSTKPGTGGEKLFF
TGTGCCAGCAGCACAAAGCCCGGGACAGGGGGAGAAAAACTGTTTTTT
>-|TRBJ2-1|TRBD2|TRBV7-2
CASSLSLSGSSYNEQFF
TGTGCCAGCAGCTTAAGTCTTAGCGGGAGCTCCTACAATGAGCAGTTCTTC